This TCR beta chain was recorded in a study of T cells after yellow fever vaccination. Turning to the study itself: Preparation used SMART-Seq v4 Ultra Low Input for the low-cell-number fractions.

TCRdb reprocessed the 5' RACE reads with MiXCR, giving one entry per CDR3 protein. The data contain under 150,000 distinct CDR3 sequences, over 7% of them singletons. This clonotype was detected ten times or more. Its target is not known. V lost 5 bases, J lost 2 bases, and 10 bases lay in between. The CDR3 totals 14 residues. The germline CDR1 and CDR2 sequences are LNHDA and SQIVND (reference sequence). The study's findings and limits: Any FACS-sorted repertoire could hold abundant clonotypes that contaminate it from the bulk population. Although the secondary response was weaker, it peaked faster, at day 5 versus 15. The booster response re-showed most primary clones: 95% to 96% CD4, around 85% CD8.

The TCR sequence derives from a man aged 25-45 years who received the YFV17D yellow fever vaccine. The rearrangement uses TRBV19 and TRBJ1-5; D is ambiguous. Sequenced here: CD4+ T cells sorted from PBMCs, sampled 5 days after the yellow fever booster vaccination. The CDR3 sequence is CASSSRNGNQPQHF. The CDR3 coding sequence is TGTGCCAGTAGTTCGCGGAACGGCAATCAGCCCCAGCATTTT.